This is a list of T cell receptor beta chains from one sample in a study of chemoradiotherapy in HPV16-positive cancers. The repertoire was sequenced with immunoSEQ multiplex PCR; TCRdb's copy has only in-frame clones and lacks some. The sample shows approximately 9,000 clones, 80% to 85% of them seen only once. Sequencing used blood, obtained from a patient who underwent chemoradiotherapy. The receptors were sampled from a human donor with HPV-associated anogenital cancer. Both conserved end residues are part of each CDR3. Fields, in order: V gene, D gene, clone size, J gene, CDR3 protein, CDR3 DNA. The D gene is left open where the match is weak. Rows may omit the clone size; those that give it use once, few, many or a size class.

V gene: TRBV5-6
D gene: TRBD2
clone size: NA
J gene: TRBJ2-3
CDR3 protein: CASSTPGLASDTQYF
CDR3 DNA: TGTGCCAGCAGCACACCGGGACTAGCGAGCGATACGCAGTATTTT

V gene: TRBV5-1
D gene: NA
clone size: few
J gene: TRBJ1-2
CDR3 protein: CASSISFGNYGYTF
CDR3 DNA: TGCGCCAGCAGCATTTCGTTTGGGAACTATGGCTACACCTTC

V gene: TRBV9
D gene: TRBD2
clone size: NA
J gene: TRBJ2-3
CDR3 protein: CASSVAGPSGGTDTQYF
CDR3 DNA: TGTGCCAGCAGCGTAGCTGGACCTAGCGGTGGCACAGATACGCAGTATTTT

V gene: TRBV5-4
D gene: TRBD1
clone size: NA
J gene: TRBJ1-1
CDR3 protein: CASSSRTGENTEAFF
CDR3 DNA: TGTGCCAGCAGCTCTAGGACAGGGGAGAACACTGAAGCTTTCTTT

V gene: TRBV7-2
D gene: TRBD2
clone size: NA
J gene: TRBJ2-1
CDR3 protein: CASSLVTSGGGEQFF
CDR3 DNA: TGTGCCAGCAGCTTAGTGACTAGCGGGGGGGGCGAGCAGTTCTTC

V gene: TRBV7-9
D gene: NA
clone size: NA
J gene: TRBJ2-5
CDR3 protein: CASTRTLSSEEETQYF
CDR3 DNA: TGTGCCAGCACCCGGACCCTCTCGTCTGAGGAAGAGACCCAGTACTTC

V gene: TRBV5-1
D gene: TRBD1
clone size: NA
J gene: TRBJ1-4
CDR3 protein: CASSLAGTGGEKLFF
CDR3 DNA: TGCGCCAGCAGCTTGGCCGGGACAGGGGGTGAAAAACTGTTTTTT

V gene: TRBV5-1
D gene: NA
clone size: NA
J gene: TRBJ1-1
CDR3 protein: CASTPDGELNTEAFF
CDR3 DNA: TGCGCCAGCACCCCGGATGGGGAGCTTAACACTGAAGCTTTCTTT

V gene: TRBV7-2
D gene: NA
clone size: NA
J gene: TRBJ1-1
CDR3 protein: CASSPNSANTEAFF
CDR3 DNA: TGTGCCAGCAGCCCCAACTCAGCTAACACTGAAGCTTTCTTT

V gene: TRBV7-9
D gene: TRBD1
clone size: NA
J gene: TRBJ1-2
CDR3 protein: CASSPSPGTGYGYTF
CDR3 DNA: TGTGCCAGCAGCCCCAGCCCCGGGACAGGCTATGGCTACACCTTC

V gene: TRBV18
D gene: TRBD2
clone size: NA
J gene: TRBJ2-3
CDR3 protein: CASSPWGGNTQYF
CDR3 DNA: TGTGCCAGCTCACCCTGGGGGGGGAATACGCAGTATTTT

V gene: TRBV29-1
D gene: NA
clone size: NA
J gene: TRBJ1-2
CDR3 protein: CSVQVGGGYTF
CDR3 DNA: TGCAGCGTCCAAGTCGGGGGGGGCTACACCTTC

V gene: TRBV7-2
D gene: TRBD2
clone size: NA
J gene: TRBJ2-7
CDR3 protein: CASSLAVAGEEQYF
CDR3 DNA: TGTGCCAGCAGCTTAGCGGTCGCGGGGGAAGAGCAGTACTTC

V gene: TRBV11-2
D gene: NA
clone size: NA
J gene: TRBJ1-4
CDR3 protein: CASGGGEKLFF
CDR3 DNA: TGTGCCAGCGGCGGTGGTGAAAAACTGTTTTTT

V gene: TRBV7-2
D gene: NA
clone size: NA
J gene: TRBJ1-2
CDR3 protein: CASSLEVVYGYTF
CDR3 DNA: TGTGCCAGCAGCTTAGAGGTTGTCTATGGCTACACCTTC

V gene: TRBV5-6
D gene: TRBD1
clone size: once
J gene: TRBJ2-5
CDR3 protein: CASTPIVDRGRGWETQYF
CDR3 DNA: TGTGCCAGCACCCCGATTGTTGACAGGGGGCGAGGATGGGAGACCCAGTACTTC

V gene: TRBV5-6
D gene: NA
clone size: NA
J gene: TRBJ1-5
CDR3 protein: CASSLGGGINQPQHF
CDR3 DNA: TGTGCCAGCAGCCTGGGTGGGGGGATCAATCAGCCCCAGCATTTT

V gene: TRBV11-2
D gene: NA
clone size: NA
J gene: TRBJ1-1
CDR3 protein: CASSLDVRIEAFF
CDR3 DNA: TGTGCCAGCAGCTTAGATGTCCGTATCGAAGCTTTCTTT

V gene: TRBV25-1
D gene: NA
clone size: once
J gene: TRBJ2-5
CDR3 protein: CASERVETQYF
CDR3 DNA: TGTGCCAGCGAACGGGTTGAGACCCAGTACTTC

V gene: TRBV6-6
D gene: TRBD2
clone size: NA
J gene: TRBJ2-3
CDR3 protein: CASSYFGTSGSDTQYF
CDR3 DNA: TGTGCCAGCAGTTACTTCGGGACTAGCGGGTCAGATACGCAGTATTTT